The rows below give T cell receptor beta chains drawn from one sample of a study of T cell clonotyping in hematopoietic cell transplantation. Assay: immunoSEQ multiplex PCR; the TCRdb copy retains only in-frame clones and omits some. The sample includes 15,000 or so clones, roughly four fifths of them seen just once. The material sequenced was PBMCs, taken 100 days after allogeneic stem cell transplant. All receptors derive from a female patient aged 40-50 years who had an allogeneic stem cell transplant from a related donor, so T cells may come from the graft donor. Some clones in this sample may be carry-over from other donors' samples. Both conserved end residues are trimmed from each CDR3. The D gene is left open where the match is weak.

V gene	CDR3 length	D gene	J gene	CDR3 protein
TRBV6-5	13	TRBD1	TRBJ1-2	ASSRGTDANYGYT
TRBV7-9	13	TRBD2	TRBJ2-7	ASSSVTSGPYEQY
TRBV19	14	-	TRBJ2-6	ATTRGGESGANVLT
TRBV7-6	15	TRBD2	TRBJ2-5	ASRTSPGLAAKETQY
TRBV19	11	-	TRBJ1-1	ASSSGLGTEAF
TRBV30	12	-	TRBJ1-3	AWSVTGERNTIY
TRBV5-1	14	TRBD2	TRBJ2-7	ASSSPLLAVHYEQY
TRBV6-5	10	-	TRBJ1-5	ASRKWGQPQH
TRBV6-5	12	-	TRBJ1-2	ASSYWAGPYGYT
TRBV5-5	13	-	TRBJ2-3	ASSLSLRGTDTQY
TRBV6-5	11	-	TRBJ2-1	ASSYGSGYEQF
TRBV25-1	13	TRBD1	TRBJ2-7	ASSDDRTGSDEQY
TRBV5-1	12	TRBD1	TRBJ1-1	ASSSGQPNTEAF
TRBV6-1	13	-	TRBJ1-3	ASSEFTSSGNTIY
TRBV6-5	12	-	TRBJ2-1	ASREGQFYNEQF
TRBV5-4	12	-	TRBJ2-7	ASSLGPGSDEQY
TRBV6-5	11	-	TRBJ2-1	ASSGGQNNEQF
TRBV25-1	14	-	TRBJ1-2	ASGSGQGLANYGYT
TRBV7-8	14	TRBD2	TRBJ2-1	ASSPRLAGGYNEQF
TRBV7-6	12	-	TRBJ2-2	ASSLVPDTGELF
TRBV5-6	12	TRBD1	TRBJ2-2	ASGWTGVTGELF
TRBV6-5	12	-	TRBJ2-7	ASSYSSPRDEQY
TRBV4-2	14	TRBD1	TRBJ1-2	ASSQETGLPHGGYT
TRBV29-1	11	TRBD1	TRBJ2-5	SVKTGGGETQY
TRBV6-1	15	-	TRBJ1-1	ASSEKIRRVLNTEAF
TRBV30	12	-	TRBJ2-7	AWSPGRVAYEQY
TRBV6-1	11	-	TRBJ1-2	ASTRGREYGYT
TRBV9	14	-	TRBJ1-6	ASSVGVSSYNSPLH
TRBV4-1	14	-	TRBJ2-1	ASSQVGRERGGEQF
TRBV6-5	13	-	TRBJ1-1	ASSPRTRGRIEAF
TRBV6-5	12	TRBD2	TRBJ2-7	ASSRSSGNYEQY
TRBV14	13	-	TRBJ2-3	ASSQEWASLDTQY
TRBV27	13	-	TRBJ1-5	ASSSDLSGNQPQH
TRBV4-1	14	TRBD1	TRBJ2-1	ASSQDIRDSYNEQF
TRBV2	13	TRBD1	TRBJ1-5	ASSGNVGGSQPQH
TRBV29-1	9	-	TRBJ2-7	SVTLAYEQY
TRBV30	9	-	TRBJ2-7	SMETHGGSL
TRBV29-1	10	-	TRBJ2-7	SVRAGIGEQY
TRBV2	15	TRBD2	TRBJ2-2	ASRAVRLAANTGELF
TRBV5-8	14	TRBD1	TRBJ1-1	ASSRWTGWARTEAF
TRBV9	14	TRBD2	TRBJ2-7	ASSAAGDGRGGEQY
TRBV7-9	12	-	TRBJ1-1	ASSPEGMWTEAF
TRBV25-1	15	-	TRBJ2-6	ASSESAASSGANVLT
TRBV5-6	11	-	TRBJ2-7	ASSSDGCYEQY
TRBV5-1	14	-	TRBJ2-7	ASSLKTNPTAYEQY
TRBV4-3	13	-	TRBJ2-3	ASSQGGGRGNTQY
TRBV19	14	-	TRBJ1-1	ASTSHYAGMNTEAF
TRBV7-3	13	-	TRBJ2-2	ASSLSPLDTGELF
TRBV5-1	13	TRBD2	TRBJ2-7	ASSPTVAGDHEQY
TRBV5-6	12	-	TRBJ2-4	ASSTRHAVGIQY
TRBV9	13	-	TRBJ1-1	ASSVEGGLSTEAF
TRBV7-2	10	-	TRBJ2-7	ASTMQNYEQY
TRBV27	15	-	TRBJ2-1	ASSLVTGNPYYNEQF
TRBV29-1	11	-	TRBJ1-3	SVFTSSGNTIY
TRBV4-1	11	-	TRBJ2-3	ASSQAAPHTQY